This TCR beta chain derives from a study of blood T cell repertoires in COVID-19. Turning to the study itself: The United States, Italy and Spain supplied acute and convalescent COVID-19 samples. PBMCs, B-cell-depleted T cells, or T cells provided the cDNA or gDNA that made up the material.

The CDR3 runs to 14 residues. Trimming removed 6 bases at V and 0 bases at J, with 12 bases between. Germline V CDR1 and CDR2: MNHEY, SVGAGI. The authors' processing: Nucleated cell number was recorded as an estimate derived from reference gene primer amplification. The table came from immunoSEQ multiplex PCR; TCRdb's copy has only in-frame clones and leaves some out. From that table come the V and J calls and clone size; the DNA was used to work out D and trimming. The sample shows 200,000 or so clones, 80% to 95% of them seen only once. Enrollment of patients from Seattle took place during active infection, with longitudinal follow-up. This clone was observed a handful of times.

The sequenced sample was peripheral blood. This clonotype originated in a man aged 55 to 70 with COVID-19, enrolled during active disease. The genes are TRBV6-5 and TRBJ2-7; TRBD1 might be the D (6 bases). CDR3 sequence reads: CASRGTGYSYEQYF. The CDR3 DNA reads as TGTGCCAGCAGGGGAACAGGGTACTCCTACGAGCAGTACTTC.